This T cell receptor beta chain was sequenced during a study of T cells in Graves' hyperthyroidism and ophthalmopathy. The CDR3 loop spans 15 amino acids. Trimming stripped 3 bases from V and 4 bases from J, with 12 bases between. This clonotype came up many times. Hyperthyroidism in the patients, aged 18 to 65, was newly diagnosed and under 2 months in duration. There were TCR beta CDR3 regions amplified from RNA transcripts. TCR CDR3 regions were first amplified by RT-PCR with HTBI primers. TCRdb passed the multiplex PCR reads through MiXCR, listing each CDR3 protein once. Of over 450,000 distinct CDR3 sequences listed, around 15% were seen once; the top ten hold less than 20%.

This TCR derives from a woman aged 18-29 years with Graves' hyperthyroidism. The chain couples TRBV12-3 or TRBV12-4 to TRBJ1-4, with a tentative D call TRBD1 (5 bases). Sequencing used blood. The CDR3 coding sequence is TGTGCCAGCAGTTTCGGGGCAGGGTTTAATGAAAAACTGTTTTTT. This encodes CASSFGAGFNEKLFF.